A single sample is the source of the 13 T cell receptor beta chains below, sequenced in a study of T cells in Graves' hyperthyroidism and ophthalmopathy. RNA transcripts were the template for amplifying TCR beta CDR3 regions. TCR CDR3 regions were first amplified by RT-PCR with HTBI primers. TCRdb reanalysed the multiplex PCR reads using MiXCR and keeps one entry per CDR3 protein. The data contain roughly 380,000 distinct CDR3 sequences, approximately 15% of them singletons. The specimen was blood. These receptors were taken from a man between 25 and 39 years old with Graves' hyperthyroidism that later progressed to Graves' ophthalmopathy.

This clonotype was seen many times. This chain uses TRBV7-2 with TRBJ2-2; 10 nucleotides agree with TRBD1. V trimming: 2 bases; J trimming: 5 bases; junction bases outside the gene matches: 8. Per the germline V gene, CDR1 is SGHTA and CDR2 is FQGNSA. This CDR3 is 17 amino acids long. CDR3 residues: CASSLRGTGEGTGELFF. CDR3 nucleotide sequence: TGTGCCAGCAGCTTAAGAGGGACAGGGGAGGGGACCGGGGAGCTGTTTTTT. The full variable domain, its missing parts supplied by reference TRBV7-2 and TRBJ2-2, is GAGVSQSPSNKVTEKGKDVELRCDPISGHTALYWYRQSLGQGLEFLIYFQGNSAPDKSGLPSDRFSAERTGGSVSTLTIQRTQQEDSAVYLCASSLRGTGEGTGELFFGEGSRLTVL.

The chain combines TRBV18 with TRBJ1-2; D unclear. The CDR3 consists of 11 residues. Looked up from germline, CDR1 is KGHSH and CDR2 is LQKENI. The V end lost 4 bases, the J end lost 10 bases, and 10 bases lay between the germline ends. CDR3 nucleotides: TGTGCCAGCTCACATGACCGGTTCTACACCTTC. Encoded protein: CASSHDRFYTF.

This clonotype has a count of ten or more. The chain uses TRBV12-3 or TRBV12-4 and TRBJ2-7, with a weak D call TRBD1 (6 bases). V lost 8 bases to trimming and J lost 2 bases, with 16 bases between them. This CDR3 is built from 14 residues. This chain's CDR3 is CASAALGHTYEQYF. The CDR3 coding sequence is TGTGCCAGCGCCGCTCTGGGACATACCTACGAGCAGTACTTC.

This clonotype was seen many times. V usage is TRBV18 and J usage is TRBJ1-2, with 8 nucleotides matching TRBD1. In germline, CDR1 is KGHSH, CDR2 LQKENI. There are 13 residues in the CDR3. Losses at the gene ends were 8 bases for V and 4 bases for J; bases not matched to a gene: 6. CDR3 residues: CASSPGQGYGYTF. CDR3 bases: TGTGCCAGCAGTCCCGGACAGGGCTATGGCTACACCTTC.

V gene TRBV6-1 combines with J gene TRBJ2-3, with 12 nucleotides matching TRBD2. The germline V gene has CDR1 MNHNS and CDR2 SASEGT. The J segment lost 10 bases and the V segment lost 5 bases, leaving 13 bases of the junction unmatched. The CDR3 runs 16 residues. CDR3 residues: CASSLLAGGSSPPQYF. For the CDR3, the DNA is TGTGCCAGCAGTTTACTAGCGGGGGGATCGTCACCCCCGCAGTATTTT.

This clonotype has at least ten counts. The CDR3 spells CASSPPSGGPFPTDTQYF. The CDR3 region has the DNA TGTGCCAGCAGTCCTCCTAGCGGGGGGCCCTTCCCCACAGATACGCAGTATTTT. The chain joins TRBV12-3 or TRBV12-4 to TRBJ2-3, with 11 bases identical to TRBD2. Trimming took 5 bases from V and 2 from J; bases not matched to a gene: 12. The CDR3 contains 18 residues.

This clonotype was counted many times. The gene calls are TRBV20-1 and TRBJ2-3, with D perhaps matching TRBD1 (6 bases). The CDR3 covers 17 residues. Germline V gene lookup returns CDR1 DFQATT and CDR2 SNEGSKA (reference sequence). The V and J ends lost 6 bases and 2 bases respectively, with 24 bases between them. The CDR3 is CSARGQFWLTLTDTQYF. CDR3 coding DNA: TGCAGTGCCCGTGGACAGTTTTGGCTAACCCTCACAGATACGCAGTATTTT.

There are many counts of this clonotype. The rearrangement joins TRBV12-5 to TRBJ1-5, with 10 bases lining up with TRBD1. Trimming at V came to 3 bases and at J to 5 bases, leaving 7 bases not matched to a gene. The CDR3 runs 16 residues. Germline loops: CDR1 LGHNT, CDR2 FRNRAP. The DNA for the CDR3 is TGTGCTAGTGGTTTCCAGGGACAGGGGTTGGATCAGCCCCAGCATTTT. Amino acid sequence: CASGFQGQGLDQPQHF. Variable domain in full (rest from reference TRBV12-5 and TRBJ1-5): DARVTQTPRHKVTEMGQEVTMRCQPILGHNTVFWYRQTMMQGLELLAYFRNRAPLDDSGMPKDRFSAEMPDATLATLKIQPSEPRDSAVYFCASGFQGQGLDQPQHFGDGTRLSIL.

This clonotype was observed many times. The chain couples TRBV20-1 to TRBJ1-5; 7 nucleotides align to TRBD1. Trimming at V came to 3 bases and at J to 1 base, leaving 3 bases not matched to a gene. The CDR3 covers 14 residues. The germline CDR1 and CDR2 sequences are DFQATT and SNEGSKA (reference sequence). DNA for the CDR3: TGCAGTGCTAGGGTGACAGGGAGCAATCAGCCCCAGCATTTT. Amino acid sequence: CSARVTGSNQPQHF.

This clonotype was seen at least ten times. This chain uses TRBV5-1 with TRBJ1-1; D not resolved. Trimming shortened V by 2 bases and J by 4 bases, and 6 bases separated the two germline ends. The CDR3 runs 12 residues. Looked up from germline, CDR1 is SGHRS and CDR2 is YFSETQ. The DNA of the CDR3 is TGCGCCAGCAGCTTTAAGGGCACTGAAGCTTTCTTT. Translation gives CASSFKGTEAFF.

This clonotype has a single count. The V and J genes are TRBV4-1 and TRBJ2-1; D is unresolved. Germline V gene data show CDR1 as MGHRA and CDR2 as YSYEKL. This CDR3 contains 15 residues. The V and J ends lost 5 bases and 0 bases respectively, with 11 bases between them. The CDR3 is CASSSTMGSYNEQFF. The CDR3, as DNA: TGCGCCAGCAGCTCCACCATGGGCTCCTACAATGAGCAGTTCTTC.

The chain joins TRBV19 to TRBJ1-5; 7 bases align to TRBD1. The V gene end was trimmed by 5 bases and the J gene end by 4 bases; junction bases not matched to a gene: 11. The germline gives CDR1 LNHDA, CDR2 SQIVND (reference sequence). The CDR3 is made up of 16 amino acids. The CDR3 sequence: CASSLQGPGWNQPQHF. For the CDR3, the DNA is TGTGCCAGTAGTCTACAGGGGCCCGGGTGGAATCAGCCCCAGCATTTT.

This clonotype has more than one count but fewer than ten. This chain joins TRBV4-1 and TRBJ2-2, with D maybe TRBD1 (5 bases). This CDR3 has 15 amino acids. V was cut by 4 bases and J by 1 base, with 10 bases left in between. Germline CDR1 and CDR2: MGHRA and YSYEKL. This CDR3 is CASSRGTLNTGELFF. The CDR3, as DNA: TGCGCCAGCAGCCGGGGCACCCTGAACACCGGGGAGCTGTTTTTT.